This T cell receptor beta chain comes out of a study of T cell repertoires in cytomegalovirus infection. Study as a whole: Through public TCR beta signatures, both CMV infection and matching HLA type were indicated.

Concerning this clonotype: Its antigen is currently unknown.

Study-level findings and limits: Totalled public TCR beta family frequency picked out people who carried CMV plus the relevant HLA.

TCRdb reanalysed the reads using MiXCR and keeps one entry per CDR3 protein. This repertoire shows fewer than 850,000 distinct CDR3 sequences, almost 30% found once; its top ten account for around 12%. Sequences were derived from cultured CD8+ T cells from PBMCs, sampled from culture after CMV antigen stimulation. The TCR comes from a human donor in good health (CMV status not recorded). Some clones in this sample may be carry-over from other donors' samples.

CDR3 protein: CASSGVSLAGGNEQFF. The CDR3 region has the DNA TGTGCCAGCAGCGGGGTTTCTCTAGCGGGGGGTAATGAGCAGTTCTTC. The rearrangement joins TRBV7-9 to TRBJ2-1; 11 nucleotides line up with TRBD2. The ends lost 5 bases at V and 7 bases at J; junction bases unmatched: 10. In germline, CDR1 is SEHNR, CDR2 FQNEAQ (reference sequence). This CDR3 is built from 16 residues.